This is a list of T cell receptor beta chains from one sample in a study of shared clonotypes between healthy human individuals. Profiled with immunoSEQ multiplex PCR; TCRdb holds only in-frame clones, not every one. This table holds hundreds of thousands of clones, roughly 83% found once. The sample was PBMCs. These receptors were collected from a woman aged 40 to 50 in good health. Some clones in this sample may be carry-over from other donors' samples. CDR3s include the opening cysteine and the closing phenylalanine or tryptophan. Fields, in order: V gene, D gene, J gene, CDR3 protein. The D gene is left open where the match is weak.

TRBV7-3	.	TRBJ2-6	CASSPPGVSGANVLTF
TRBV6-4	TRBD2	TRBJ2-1	CASSEAGGPNEQFF
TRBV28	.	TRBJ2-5	CASTQGSMVTQYF
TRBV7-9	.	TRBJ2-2	CASSSAGGRTGELFF
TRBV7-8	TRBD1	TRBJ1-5	CASSSPRTGYDQPQHF
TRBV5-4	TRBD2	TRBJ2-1	CTSSSPRGESGSSEQFF
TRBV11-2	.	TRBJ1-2	CASSLSGRTYGYTF
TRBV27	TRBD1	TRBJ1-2	CASLSRDRGGYTF
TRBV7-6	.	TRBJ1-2	CASSLGAGDYGYTF
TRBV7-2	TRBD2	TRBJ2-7	CASSLESGGSYEQYF
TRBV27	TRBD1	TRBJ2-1	CASSISGTGYEQFF
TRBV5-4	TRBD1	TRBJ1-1	CASSQDRGTEAFF
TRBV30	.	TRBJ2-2	CASRPGPRGSGELFF
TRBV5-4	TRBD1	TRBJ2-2	CASKQDRTNTGELFF
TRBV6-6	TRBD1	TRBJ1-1	CASSFPGQGDTEAFF
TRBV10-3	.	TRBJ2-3	CAISETNRVGTQYF
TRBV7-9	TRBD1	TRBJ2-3	CASSWTGVDTQYF
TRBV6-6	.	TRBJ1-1	CASSLQAPAPNTEAFF
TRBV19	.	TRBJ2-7	CASSFEGRASYEQYF
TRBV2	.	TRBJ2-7	CASSGVGGQYF
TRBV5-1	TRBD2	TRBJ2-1	CASMGTSGNNEQFF
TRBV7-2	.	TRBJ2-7	CASSFRESSYEQYF
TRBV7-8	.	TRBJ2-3	CASSPSAGTDTQYF
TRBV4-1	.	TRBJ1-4	CASSQPPRDPTNEKLFF
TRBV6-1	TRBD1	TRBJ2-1	CASRMETGGYNEQFF
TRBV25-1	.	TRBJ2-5	CASSWSAEETQYF
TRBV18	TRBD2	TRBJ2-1	CASSPAWTSGNNEQFF
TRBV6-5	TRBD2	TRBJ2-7	CASRLAGTYEQYF
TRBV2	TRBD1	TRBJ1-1	CASSSRTGGSSAFF
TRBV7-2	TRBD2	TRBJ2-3	CASSTPWTSGRAGTDTQYF
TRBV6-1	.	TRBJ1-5	CASSETSYSNQPQHF
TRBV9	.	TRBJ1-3	CASSVEGGNTIYF
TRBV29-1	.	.	CSVEGPLYEQYF
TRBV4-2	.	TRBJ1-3	CASSQDWAGPMSSGNTIYF
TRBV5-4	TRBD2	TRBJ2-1	CASSLGTSGFLWEQFF
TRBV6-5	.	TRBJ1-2	CASSFRNGYTF
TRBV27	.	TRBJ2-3	CASSFATGGPDTQYF
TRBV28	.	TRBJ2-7	CASSLFPNEQYF
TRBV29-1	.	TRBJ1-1	CSVEGYGLDTEAFF
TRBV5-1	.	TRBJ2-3	CASSLVARTSTDTQYF
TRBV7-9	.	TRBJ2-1	CASSLAVVGGIEQFF
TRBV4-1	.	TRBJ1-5	CASSQDRDIFDQPQHF
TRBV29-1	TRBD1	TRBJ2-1	CSVVLGTGTGYNEQFF
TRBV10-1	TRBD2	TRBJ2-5	CASSEGLAGQETQYF